The 15 T cell receptor beta chains reported below all come from one sample, sequenced in a study of blood T cell repertoires in COVID-19. Repertoires were generated with immunoSEQ multiplex PCR, while TCRdb's copy carries only in-frame clones and drops some. Of about 70,000 clones listed, roughly 87% are singletons. Sequenced sample: peripheral blood. These receptors all come from a man older than 75 with acute or convalescent COVID-19.

This chain links TRBV11-2 with TRBJ2-6, with 9 bases that match TRBD1. Germline lookup yields CDR1 SGHAT and CDR2 FQNNGV. With V trimmed by 8 bases and J by 0 bases, 8 bases remained unmatched. CDR3 length equals 17 residues. CDR3 sequence: CASGTGTGISGANVLTF. The CDR3 DNA reads TGTGCCAGCGGAACCGGGACAGGGATCTCTGGGGCCAACGTCCTGACTTTC.

The rearrangement uses TRBV3-1 (or the pseudogene TRBV3-2) and TRBJ1-5, with a weak D call TRBD1 (5 bases). CDR3 length equals 15 residues. The ends were cut back, 0 bases at V and 6 bases at J, with 12 bases in the middle. CDR1 and CDR2 (germline): LGHDT, YNNKEL (reference sequence). Here the CDR3 reads CASSQDGGEGQPQHF. The CDR3 nucleotides are TGTGCCAGCAGCCAAGATGGAGGGGAGGGTCAGCCCCAGCATTTT.

V usage is TRBV11-2 and J usage is TRBJ2-7; TRBD2 matches at 7 bases. Germline V lookup: CDR1 SGHAT, CDR2 FQNNGV. Germline trimming cut 2 bases from V and 4 bases from J; bases unmatched to any gene: 8. The CDR3 contains 15 residues. In DNA, the CDR3 is TGTGCCAGCAGCTTATCCAGCGGGGTTATATACGAGCAGTACTTC. Amino acid sequence: CASSLSSGVIYEQYF.

This clone has a handful of counts. The rearrangement uses TRBV11-3 and TRBJ2-7; D is unresolved. The CDR3 consists of 14 residues. V dropped 2 bases and J dropped 0 bases, with 8 bases sitting between them. Germline values: CDR1 SGHNT, CDR2 YENEEA. The DNA of the CDR3 is TGTGCCAGCAGCTTAAGTCCTAACTCCTACGAGCAGTACTTC. This gives the protein CASSLSPNSYEQYF.

This chain links TRBV6-6 with TRBJ2-7; the D gene is possibly TRBD2 (6 bases). CDR1 is MNHNY, CDR2 SVGAGI, per germline (reference sequence). The CDR3 covers 15 residues. The V end lost 7 bases, the J end lost 2 bases, and 18 bases lay between the germline ends. CDR3 in amino acids: CASTGREDPPYEQYF. DNA of the CDR3: TGTGCCAGCACCGGTAGGGAGGACCCCCCCTACGAGCAGTACTTC.

This clone was seen once. The chain recombines TRBV21-1 with TRBJ1-2; the table's TRBD1 call for D was not verified on the DNA. TRBV21-1 is annotated as a pseudogene. The CDR3 loop spans 17 amino acids. Written as DNA, the CDR3 is TGTGCCAGCAGCATCGGGACAGTTCTATTAGCTAACTATGGCTACACCTTC. It yields the protein CASSIGTVLLANYGYTF.

The chain carries TRBV18 and TRBJ2-4; D is possibly TRBD1 (6 bases). The germline V and J ends were trimmed by 0 bases and 4 bases, with 10 bases remaining between them. The germline V gene has CDR1 KGHSH and CDR2 LQKENI. The CDR3 runs 15 residues. In nucleotides, the CDR3 is TGTGCCAGCTCACCACCGCCCGGACAGAAAAACATTCAGTACTTC. The encoded protein is CASSPPPGQKNIQYF.

Regarding this clone: Other DNA sequences in the same sample also yield this CDR3. The J gene is TRBJ2-7, the V gene TRBV30; 9 bases agree with TRBD2. The V gene's germline CDR1 is GTSNPN and CDR2 SVGIG (reference sequence). The CDR3 covers 16 residues. V shed 0 bases, J shed 4 bases, and the junction held 10 bases outside the gene matches. The CDR3 here is CAWSVRGLAGGYEQYF. The CDR3 DNA follows: TGTGCCTGGAGTGTACGAGGCCTCGCGGGAGGGTACGAGCAGTACTTC.

This clone was detected only a few times. The chain employs TRBV3-1 (or the pseudogene TRBV3-2) and TRBJ1-1, with D possibly TRBD1 on 6 matching bases. V shed 6 bases and J shed 1 base, with 12 bases lying between them. The CDR3 is 14 amino acids. The V gene's germline CDR1 is LGHDT and CDR2 YNNKEL (reference sequence). The CDR3 sequence is CASRLRGTNTEAFF. The CDR3 bases are TGTGCCAGCAGGCTCAGGGGAACGAACACTGAAGCTTTCTTT.

Only a few counts were recorded for this clone. The chain is built from TRBV2 and TRBJ1-5; TRBD1 agrees at 8 bases. The CDR3 spans 14 residues. Per germline, CDR1 SNHLY and CDR2 FYNNEI. With 7 bases clipped from V and 5 bases from J, the junction kept 7 bases outside the gene matches. The CDR3 sequence: CASKKGQGDQPQHF. Here the CDR3 DNA reads TGTGCCAGCAAGAAAGGACAGGGTGATCAGCCCCAGCATTTT.

The gene calls are TRBV6-5 and TRBJ2-3, with TRBD1 matching 9 bases. The V segment lost 6 bases and the J segment 0 bases; nucleotides outside the gene matches: 4. Germline-derived CDR1 and CDR2 are MNHEY and SVGAGI. This CDR3 comprises 15 residues. CDR3: CASSATGGSTDTQYF. The CDR3 DNA follows: TGTGCCAGCAGCGCGACAGGGGGGAGCACAGATACGCAGTATTTT.

The rearrangement joins TRBV19 to TRBJ2-1; 8 bases match TRBD2. The CDR3 has 15 residues. Germline CDR1 reads LNHDA; CDR2 reads SQIVND (reference sequence). J lost 10 bases, V lost 2 bases, and 10 bases had no gene match. CDR3 sequence reads: CASSIPSGRTPEQFF. The CDR3 region has the DNA TGTGCCAGTAGTATACCAAGCGGGAGAACCCCAGAGCAGTTCTTC.

The J gene is TRBJ2-1, the V gene TRBV9; TRBD2 matches at 7 bases. CDR3 length: 15 residues. From germline, CDR1 is SGDLS and CDR2 YYNGEE. Trimming cost V 5 bases and J 6 bases; bases outside gene matches: 11. CDR3 in DNA: TGTGCCAGCAGTGAGTGGGGCGGGAGCGTCAATGAGCAGTTCTTC. It yields the protein CASSEWGGSVNEQFF.

The chain combines TRBV7-2 with TRBJ1-1; D gene unclear. The CDR3 extends over 16 amino acids. Germline lookup yields CDR1 SGHTA and CDR2 FQGNSA. The V and J ends lost 5 bases and 0 bases respectively, with 16 bases between them. The CDR3 coding sequence is TGTGCCAGCAGCCGTGGCTTGATCGGGTTGAACACTGAAGCTTTCTTT. Protein product: CASSRGLIGLNTEAFF.

Written as DNA, the CDR3 is TGTGCCAGTAGTATAGGGGGACAGGGACTCTACGAGCAGTACTTC. Encoded protein: CASSIGGQGLYEQYF. V and J are TRBV19 and TRBJ2-7; 9 positions match TRBD1. Germline assignment: CDR1 LNHDA and CDR2 SQIVND (reference sequence). The CDR3 covers 15 residues. V shed 1 base, J shed 3 bases, and the junction held 4 bases outside the gene matches.